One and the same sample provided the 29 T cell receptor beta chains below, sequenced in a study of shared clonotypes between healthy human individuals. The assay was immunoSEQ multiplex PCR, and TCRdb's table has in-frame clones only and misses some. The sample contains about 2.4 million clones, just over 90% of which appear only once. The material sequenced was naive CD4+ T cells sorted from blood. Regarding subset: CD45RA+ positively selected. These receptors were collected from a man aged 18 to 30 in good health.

The CDR3 is CASSPNRKTQYF. The CDR3 bases are TGTGCCAGCTCACCGAACAGAAAGACCCAGTACTTC. The J gene is TRBJ2-5, the V gene TRBV18; D is uncertain. CDR1 is KGHSH and CDR2 is LQKENI in the germline V gene. This CDR3 comprises 12 residues. Trimming shortened V by 3 bases and J by 6 bases, and 8 bases separated the two germline ends.

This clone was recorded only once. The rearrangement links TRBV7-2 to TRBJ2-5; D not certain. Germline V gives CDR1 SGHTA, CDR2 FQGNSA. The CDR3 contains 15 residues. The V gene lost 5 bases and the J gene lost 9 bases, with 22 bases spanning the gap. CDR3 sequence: CASSPTALSERPQYF. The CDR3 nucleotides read TGTGCCAGCAGCCCGACGGCCCTCTCGGAAAGGCCCCAGTACTTC. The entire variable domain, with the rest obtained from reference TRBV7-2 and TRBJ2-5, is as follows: GAGVSQSPSNKVTEKGKDVELRCDPISGHTALYWYRQSLGQGLEFLIYFQGNSAPDKSGLPSDRFSAERTGGSVSTLTIQRTQQEDSAVYLCASSPTALSERPQYFGPGTRLLVL.

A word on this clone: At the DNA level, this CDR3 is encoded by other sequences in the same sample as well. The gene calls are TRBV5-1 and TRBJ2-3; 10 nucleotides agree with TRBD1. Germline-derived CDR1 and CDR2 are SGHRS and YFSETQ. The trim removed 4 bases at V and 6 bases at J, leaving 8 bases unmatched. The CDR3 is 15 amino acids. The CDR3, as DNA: TGCGCCAGCAGCCTCGGACAGGGGGTAGGGGATACGCAGTATTTT. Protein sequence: CASSLGQGVGDTQYF.

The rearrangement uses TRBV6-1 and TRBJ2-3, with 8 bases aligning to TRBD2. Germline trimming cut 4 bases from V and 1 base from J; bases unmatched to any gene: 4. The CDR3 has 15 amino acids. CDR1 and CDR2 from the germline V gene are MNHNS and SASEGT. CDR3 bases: TGTGCCAGCAGTGCCCTTAGCGGGGGCACAGATACGCAGTATTTT. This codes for CASSALSGGTDTQYF.

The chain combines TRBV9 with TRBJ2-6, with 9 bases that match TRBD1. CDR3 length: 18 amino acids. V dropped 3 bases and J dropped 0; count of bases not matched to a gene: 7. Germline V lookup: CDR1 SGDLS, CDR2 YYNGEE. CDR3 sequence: CASSGPGQGYSGANVLTF. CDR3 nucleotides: TGTGCCAGCAGCGGGCCGGGACAGGGATACTCTGGGGCCAACGTCCTGACTTTC.

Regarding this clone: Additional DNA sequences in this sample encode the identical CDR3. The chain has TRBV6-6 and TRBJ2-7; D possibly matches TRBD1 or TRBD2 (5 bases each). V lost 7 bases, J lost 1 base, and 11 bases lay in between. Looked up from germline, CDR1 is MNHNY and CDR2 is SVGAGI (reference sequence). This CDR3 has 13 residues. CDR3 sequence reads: CASTGAASYEQYF. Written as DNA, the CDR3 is TGTGCCAGCACCGGGGCCGCGTCCTACGAGCAGTACTTC.

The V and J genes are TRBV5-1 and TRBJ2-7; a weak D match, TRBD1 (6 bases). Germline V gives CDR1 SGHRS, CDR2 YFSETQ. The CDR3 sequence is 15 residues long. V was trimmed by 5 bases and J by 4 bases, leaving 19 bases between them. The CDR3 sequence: CASSRDGQSQYEQYF. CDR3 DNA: TGCGCCAGCAGTCGTGACGGACAGTCCCAGTACGAGCAGTACTTC.

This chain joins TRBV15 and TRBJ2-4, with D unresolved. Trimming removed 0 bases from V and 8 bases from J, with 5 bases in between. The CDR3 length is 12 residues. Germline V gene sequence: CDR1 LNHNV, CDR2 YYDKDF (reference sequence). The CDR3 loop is CATSRDGDIQYF. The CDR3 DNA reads TGTGCCACCAGCAGAGACGGCGACATTCAGTACTTC.

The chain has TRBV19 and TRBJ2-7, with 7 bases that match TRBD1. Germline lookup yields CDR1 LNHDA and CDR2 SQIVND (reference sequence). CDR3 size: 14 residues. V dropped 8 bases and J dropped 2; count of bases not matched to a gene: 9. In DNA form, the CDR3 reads TGTGCCAGTCAAGAGAGGCAGGGGGCCTACGAGCAGTACTTC. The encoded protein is CASQERQGAYEQYF.

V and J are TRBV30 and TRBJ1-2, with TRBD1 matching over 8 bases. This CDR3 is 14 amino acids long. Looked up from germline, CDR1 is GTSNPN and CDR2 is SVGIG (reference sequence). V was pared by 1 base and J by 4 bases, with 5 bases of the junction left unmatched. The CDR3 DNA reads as TGTGCCTGGAGTGGCACAGGGGGTGGCTATGGCTACACCTTC. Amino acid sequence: CAWSGTGGGYGYTF.

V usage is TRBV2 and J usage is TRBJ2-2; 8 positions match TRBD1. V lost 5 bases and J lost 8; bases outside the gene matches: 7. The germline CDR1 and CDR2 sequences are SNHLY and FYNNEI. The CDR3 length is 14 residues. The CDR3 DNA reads TGTGCCAGCAGTACTACAGGGGGTGCAGGGGAGCTGTTTTTT. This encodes CASSTTGGAGELFF.

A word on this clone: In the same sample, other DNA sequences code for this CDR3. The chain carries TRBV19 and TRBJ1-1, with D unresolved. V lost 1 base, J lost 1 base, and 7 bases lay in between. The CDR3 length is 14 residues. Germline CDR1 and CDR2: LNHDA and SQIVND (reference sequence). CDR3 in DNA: TGTGCCAGTAGTATAGTCGGCCGGAACACTGAAGCTTTCTTT. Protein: CASSIVGRNTEAFF.

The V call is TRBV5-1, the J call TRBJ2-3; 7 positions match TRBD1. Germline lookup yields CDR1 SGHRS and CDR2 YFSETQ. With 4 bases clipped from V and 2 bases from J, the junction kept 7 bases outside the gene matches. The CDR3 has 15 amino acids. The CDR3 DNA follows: TGCGCCAGCAGCCCTACTGGACAGGCCACAGATACGCAGTATTTT. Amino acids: CASSPTGQATDTQYF.

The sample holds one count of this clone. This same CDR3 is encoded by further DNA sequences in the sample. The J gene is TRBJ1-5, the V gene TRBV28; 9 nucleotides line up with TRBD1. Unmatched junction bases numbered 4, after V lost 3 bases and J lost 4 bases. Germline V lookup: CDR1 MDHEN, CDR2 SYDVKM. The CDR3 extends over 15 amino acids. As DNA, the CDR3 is TGTGCCAGCAGTTTCGGACAGGGGTTGAATCAGCCCCAGCATTTT. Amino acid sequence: CASSFGQGLNQPQHF.

The CDR3 nucleotides read TGTGCCAGCAGCAAGGGTCAAGCCTACGAGCAGTACTTC. Protein product: CASSKGQAYEQYF. The gene calls are TRBV6-5 and TRBJ2-7; D not resolved. This CDR3 region has 13 residues. Germline loops: CDR1 MNHEY, CDR2 SVGAGI. V lost 6 bases and J 2 bases, leaving 11 bases between the germline ends.

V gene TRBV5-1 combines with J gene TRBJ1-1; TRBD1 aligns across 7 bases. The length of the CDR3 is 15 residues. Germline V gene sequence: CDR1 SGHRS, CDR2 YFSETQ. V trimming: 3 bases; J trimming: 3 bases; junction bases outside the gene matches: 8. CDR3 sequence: CASSSLGTVDTEAFF. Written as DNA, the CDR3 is TGCGCCAGCAGCTCACTAGGGACAGTCGACACTGAAGCTTTCTTT.

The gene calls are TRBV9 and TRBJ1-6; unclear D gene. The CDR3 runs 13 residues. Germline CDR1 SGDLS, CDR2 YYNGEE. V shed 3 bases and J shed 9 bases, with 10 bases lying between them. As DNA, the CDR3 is TGTGCCAGCAGCGGTCCAACCGGTTCACCCCTCCACTTT. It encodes CASSGPTGSPLHF.

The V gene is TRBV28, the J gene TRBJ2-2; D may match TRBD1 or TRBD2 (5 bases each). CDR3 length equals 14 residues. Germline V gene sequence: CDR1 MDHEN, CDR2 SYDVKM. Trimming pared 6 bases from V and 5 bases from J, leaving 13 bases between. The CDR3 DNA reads TGTGCCAGCAGCGGGGCCGGGTGGACCGGGGAGCTGTTTTTT. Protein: CASSGAGWTGELFF.

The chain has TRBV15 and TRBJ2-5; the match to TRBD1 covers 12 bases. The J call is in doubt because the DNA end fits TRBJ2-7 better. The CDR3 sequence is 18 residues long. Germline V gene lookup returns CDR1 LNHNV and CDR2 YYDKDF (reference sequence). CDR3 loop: CATSGPGQGAFSSYEQYF. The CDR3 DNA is TGTGCCACCAGCGGGCCGGGACAGGGGGCCTTTAGCTCCTACGAGCAGTACTTC.

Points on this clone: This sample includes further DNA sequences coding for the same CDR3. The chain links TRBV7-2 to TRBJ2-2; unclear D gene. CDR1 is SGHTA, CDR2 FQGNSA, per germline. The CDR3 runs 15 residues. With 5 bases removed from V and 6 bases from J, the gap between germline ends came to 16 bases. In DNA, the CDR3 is TGTGCCAGCAGCCAAGTAATCACTATATCCGGGGAGCTGTTTTTT. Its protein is CASSQVITISGELFF.

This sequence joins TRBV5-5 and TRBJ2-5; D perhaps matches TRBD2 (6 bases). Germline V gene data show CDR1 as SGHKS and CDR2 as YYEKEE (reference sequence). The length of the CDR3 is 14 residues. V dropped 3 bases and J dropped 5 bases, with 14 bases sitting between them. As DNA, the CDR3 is TGTGCCAGCAGCTCCGGGGGTTCCGGGGAGACCCAGTACTTC. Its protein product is CASSSGGSGETQYF.

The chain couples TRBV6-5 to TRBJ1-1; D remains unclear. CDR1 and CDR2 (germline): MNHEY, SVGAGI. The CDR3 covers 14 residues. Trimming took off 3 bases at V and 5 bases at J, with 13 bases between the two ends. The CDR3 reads CASSYLGERTEAFF. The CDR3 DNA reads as TGTGCCAGCAGTTATCTGGGTGAGAGGACTGAAGCTTTCTTT.

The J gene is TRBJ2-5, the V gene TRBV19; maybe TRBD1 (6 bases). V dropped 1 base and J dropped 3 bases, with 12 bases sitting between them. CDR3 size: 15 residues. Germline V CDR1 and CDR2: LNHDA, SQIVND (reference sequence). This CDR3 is CASSIVRQGKETQYF. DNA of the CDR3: TGTGCCAGTAGTATAGTCAGGCAGGGGAAAGAGACCCAGTACTTC.

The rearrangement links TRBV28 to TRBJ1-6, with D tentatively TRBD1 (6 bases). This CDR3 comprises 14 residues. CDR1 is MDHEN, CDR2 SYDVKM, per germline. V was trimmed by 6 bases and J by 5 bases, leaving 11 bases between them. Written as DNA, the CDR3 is TGTGCCAGCAGAATACAGGGAAATAATTCACCCCTCCACTTT. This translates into CASRIQGNNSPLHF.

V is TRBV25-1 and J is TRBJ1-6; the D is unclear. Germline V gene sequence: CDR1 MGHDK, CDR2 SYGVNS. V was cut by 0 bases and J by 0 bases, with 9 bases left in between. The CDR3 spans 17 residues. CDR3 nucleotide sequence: TGTGCCAGCAGTGAATATAACCCCAGCTCCTATAATTCACCCCTCCACTTT. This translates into CASSEYNPSSYNSPLHF.

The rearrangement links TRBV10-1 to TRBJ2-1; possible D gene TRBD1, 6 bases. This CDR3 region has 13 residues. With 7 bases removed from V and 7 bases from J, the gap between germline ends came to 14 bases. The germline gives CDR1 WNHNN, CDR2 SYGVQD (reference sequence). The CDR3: CASTSQGRNEQFF. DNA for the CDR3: TGCGCCAGCACTTCACAGGGTAGGAATGAGCAGTTCTTC.

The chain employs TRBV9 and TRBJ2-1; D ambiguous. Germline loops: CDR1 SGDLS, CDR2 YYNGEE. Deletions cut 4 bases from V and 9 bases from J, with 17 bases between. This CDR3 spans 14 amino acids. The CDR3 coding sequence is TGTGCCAGCAGCCCAAGGGTCGCGGACGGTGAGCAGTTCTTC. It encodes CASSPRVADGEQFF. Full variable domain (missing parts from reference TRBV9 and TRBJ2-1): DSGVTQTPKHLITATGQRVTLRCSPRSGDLSVYWYQQSLDQGLQFLIQYYNGEERAKGNILERFSAQQFPDLHSELNLSSLELGDSALYFCASSPRVADGEQFFGPGTRLTVL.

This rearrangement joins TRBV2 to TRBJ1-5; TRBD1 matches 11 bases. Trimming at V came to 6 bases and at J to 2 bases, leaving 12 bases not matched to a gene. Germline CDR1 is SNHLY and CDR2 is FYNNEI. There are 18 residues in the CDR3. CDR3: CASSRGTGGNIGNQPQHF. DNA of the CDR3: TGTGCCAGCAGCCGGGGGACAGGGGGTAATATAGGCAATCAGCCCCAGCATTTT.

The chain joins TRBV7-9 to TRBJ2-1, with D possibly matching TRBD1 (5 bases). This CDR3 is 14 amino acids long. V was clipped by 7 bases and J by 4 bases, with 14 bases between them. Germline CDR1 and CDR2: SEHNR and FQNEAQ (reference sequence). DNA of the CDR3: TGTGCCAGCAAAGAGCAGGGCCAATACAATGAGCAGTTCTTC. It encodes CASKEQGQYNEQFF.